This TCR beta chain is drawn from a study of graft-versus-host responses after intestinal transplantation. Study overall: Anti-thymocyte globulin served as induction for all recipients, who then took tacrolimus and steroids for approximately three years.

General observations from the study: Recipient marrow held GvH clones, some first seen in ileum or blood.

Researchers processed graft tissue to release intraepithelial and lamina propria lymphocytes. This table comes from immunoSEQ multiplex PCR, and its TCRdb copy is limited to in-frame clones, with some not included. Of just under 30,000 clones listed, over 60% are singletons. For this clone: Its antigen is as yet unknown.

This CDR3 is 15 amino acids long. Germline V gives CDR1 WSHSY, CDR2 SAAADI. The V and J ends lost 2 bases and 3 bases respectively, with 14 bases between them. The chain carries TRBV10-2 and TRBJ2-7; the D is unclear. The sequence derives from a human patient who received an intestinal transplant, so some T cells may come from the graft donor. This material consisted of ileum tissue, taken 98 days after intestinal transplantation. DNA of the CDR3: TGCGCCAGCAGTGAGGGTCGAGGTTACAGCTACGAGCAGTACTTC. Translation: CASSEGRGYSYEQYF.